This record looks at one T cell receptor (beta chain) sequence and its context. Its antigen is unknown. TCRdb used MiXCR to reprocess the RT-PCR reads, holding one entry per CDR3 protein. Of about 780,000 distinct CDR3 sequences listed, around 20% were seen once; the top ten hold about 11%. This record belongs to a study of response to subunit inactivated influenza vaccine. Findings and limits, study-wide: The study's authors posited that every seasonal influenza vaccination enlists few new T cells.

The specimen was PBMCs from blood, collected about 5 days after vaccination. This receptor was obtained from a man between 50 and 59 years old who received an inactivated influenza vaccine.

The CDR3 DNA reads TGTGCCAGCAGTGTTAGTAGGAAAAACATTCAGTACTTC. It encodes CASSVSRKNIQYF. The rearrangement joins TRBV2 to TRBJ2-4; D not certain. Germline V gene data show CDR1 as SNHLY and CDR2 as FYNNEI. The ends were cut back, 4 bases at V and 4 bases at J, with 8 bases in the middle. The CDR3 sequence is 13 residues long.